The 2 T cell receptor beta chains reported below all come from one sample, sequenced in a study of tumor and adjacent non-tumor tissue in lung cancer. A modified ARM-PCR protocol with three rounds of nested PCR amplified TCRbeta. One entry per CDR3 protein results from TCRdb running MiXCR on the multiplex PCR reads. The table includes fewer than 80,000 distinct CDR3 sequences, around two thirds detected once. This sample's RNA came from whole unsorted tissue. Material for sequencing was lung tumor tissue. The receptors come from an older woman with non-small cell lung cancer.

On this clonotype: A read error is likely, as this CDR3 ends without the conserved phenylalanine or tryptophan. The chain carries TRBV28 and TRBJ1-2, with TRBD1 identical over 7 bases. This CDR3 is 14 amino acids long. Germline-derived CDR1 and CDR2 are MDHEN and SYDVKM. In nucleotides, the CDR3 is TGTTCCAGCAGCCTACAGGGGTCCCACTATGGCTACACCCTC. Translating it yields CSSSLQGSHYGYTL.

This chain uses TRBV29-1 with TRBJ2-5, with TRBD1 as a possible D gene (6 bases). Germline CDR1 and CDR2: SQVTM and ANQGSEA. The CDR3 contains 14 residues. Trimming stripped 7 bases from V and 2 bases from J, with 17 bases between. CDR3 in DNA: TGCAGCGGTTCCAGGTCAGGGGATCAAGAGACCCAGTACTTC. Translation gives CSGSRSGDQETQYF.